Following are 15 T cell receptor beta chains from one sample sequenced in a study of shared clonotypes between healthy human individuals (dated by TCRdb to about 2020). CD8 naive samples consisted of CD45RO-negative cells that were positively selected for CCR7, yielding a CD45RA+CCR7+ population without TemRA cells. Libraries came from the immunoSEQ multiplex PCR assay. Not all clones reach the TCRdb copy of this immuneACCESS table, which keeps in-frame sequences only. Checked studies attribute under half of the gap to unresolved V genes and leave the rest unexplained. This sample has about 2 million clones in its table, and over 85% of those were observed once. The ten biggest clones cover 1.2% of the sample. Sample: naive CD8+ T cells sorted from blood. The cell subset or site label for this specimen denotes: CD45RA+CCR7+. All receptors derive from a man aged 18 to 29 in good health.

The V and J genes are TRBV7-6 and TRBJ1-6, with D possibly being TRBD1 (5 bases). Trimming pared 2 bases from V and 7 bases from J, leaving 12 bases between. The germline CDR1 and CDR2 sequences are SGHVS and FNYEAQ. CDR3 length equals 15 residues. The CDR3 coding sequence is TGTGCCAGCAGCTTAAATTCTGGGACCAATTCACCCCTCCACTTT. It yields the protein CASSLNSGTNSPLHF.

This clone was picked up one time. The CDR3: CSVEGLAGVYQETQYF. The CDR3 coding sequence is TGCAGCGTTGAAGGGCTAGCGGGGGTTTACCAAGAGACCCAGTACTTC. V and J are TRBV29-1 and TRBJ2-5; TRBD2 aligns across 10 bases. V was pared by 1 base and J by 0 bases, with 5 bases of the junction left unmatched. The germline gives CDR1 SQVTM, CDR2 ANQGSEA. This CDR3 has 16 amino acids.

The chain employs TRBV5-1 and TRBJ2-7; 10 nucleotides align to TRBD1. Trimming cost V 4 bases and J 6 bases; bases outside gene matches: 1. This CDR3 has 12 residues. The germline V gene has CDR1 SGHRS and CDR2 YFSETQ. This CDR3 is CASSRTGGEQYF. The CDR3 bases are TGCGCCAGCAGCCGGACAGGGGGCGAGCAGTACTTC.

On this clone: Different DNA sequences within this sample yield the same CDR3. The chain uses TRBV11-2 and TRBJ1-4; D remains ambiguous. Trimming left V 1 base short and J 8 bases short, with 2 bases between. Germline CDR1 and CDR2: SGHAT and FQNNGV. CDR3 length: 11 residues. For the CDR3, the DNA is TGTGCCAGCAGCTTAGGAGAAAAACTGTTTTTT. It codes for CASSLGEKLFF.

The genes are TRBV27 and TRBJ2-3; D gene ambiguous. The length of the CDR3 is 14 residues. Germline lookup yields CDR1 MNHEY and CDR2 SMNVEV (reference sequence). Trimming stripped 0 bases from V and 6 bases from J, with 10 bases between. The CDR3 bases are TGTGCCAGCAGTTTATCAAGTCCCGGGGATACGCAGTATTTT. Translation: CASSLSSPGDTQYF.

The chain combines TRBV6-5 with TRBJ2-3, with TRBD1 identical over 10 bases. V lost 4 bases and J lost 5; bases outside the gene matches: 3. From germline, CDR1 is MNHEY and CDR2 SVGAGI. The CDR3 consists of 14 residues. CDR3 sequence (DNA): TGTGCCAGCAGTTCGGACAGGGGGATAGATACGCAGTATTTT. It specifies CASSSDRGIDTQYF.

The chain links TRBV5-4 to TRBJ1-1; D perhaps matches TRBD1 (5 bases). Germline-derived CDR1 and CDR2 are SGHNT and YYREEE (reference sequence). Trimming took off 4 bases at V and 6 bases at J, with 13 bases between the two ends. The CDR3 contains 13 residues. The CDR3 bases are TGTGCCAGCAGCCCGGGGCAGCTGTCTGAAGCTTTCTTT. This sequence encodes CASSPGQLSEAFF.

To note about this clone: The sample holds other DNA sequences that translate to the same CDR3. This sequence joins TRBV19 and TRBJ2-7; TRBD2 might be the D (5 bases). The CDR3 is 13 amino acids. Looked up from germline, CDR1 is LNHDA and CDR2 is SQIVND (reference sequence). Trimming stripped 4 bases from V and 2 bases from J, with 9 bases between. The CDR3 loop is CASSSGSTYEQYF. In nucleotides, the CDR3 is TGTGCCAGTAGTAGCGGGTCGACCTACGAGCAGTACTTC.

Concerning this clone itself: Other DNA sequences in the sample encode the same CDR3. The chain employs TRBV9 and TRBJ2-3; D uncertain. The germline V gene has CDR1 SGDLS and CDR2 YYNGEE. V lost 2 bases and J 4 bases, leaving 8 bases between the germline ends. There are 13 residues in the CDR3. In DNA form, the CDR3 reads TGTGCCAGCAGCGTCGGTGGGGCAGATACGCAGTATTTT. Protein sequence: CASSVGGADTQYF.

The chain carries TRBV11-2 and TRBJ2-5; possibly TRBD2 for D (6 bases). The CDR3 is made up of 14 amino acids. Germline V gives CDR1 SGHAT, CDR2 FQNNGV. With 5 bases removed from V and 1 base from J, the gap between germline ends came to 11 bases. The CDR3 sequence: CASSPASAQETQYF. Here the CDR3 DNA reads TGTGCCAGCAGCCCCGCTAGCGCCCAAGAGACCCAGTACTTC. The entire variable domain, with the rest obtained from reference TRBV11-2 and TRBJ2-5, is as follows: EAGVAQSPRYKIIEKRQSVAFWCNPISGHATLYWYQQILGQGPKLLIQFQNNGVVDDSQLPKDRFSAERLKGVDSTLKIQPAKLEDSAVYLCASSPASAQETQYFGPGTRLLVL.

Here the CDR3 reads CASSDSGSSYEQYF. The CDR3, as DNA: TGTGCCAGCAGCGACTCCGGGAGCTCCTACGAGCAGTACTTC. V is TRBV7-8 and J is TRBJ2-7; tentatively, D is TRBD2 (6 bases). V dropped 5 bases and J dropped 0 bases, with 11 bases sitting between them. The CDR3 length is 14 residues. Looked up from germline, CDR1 is SGHVS and CDR2 is FQNEAQ.

V usage is TRBV9 and J usage is TRBJ1-6; D unresolved. Trimming left V 4 bases short and J 9 bases short, with 11 bases between. Germline loops: CDR1 SGDLS, CDR2 YYNGEE. The CDR3 has 13 residues. CDR3 coding DNA: TGTGCCAGCAGCTCCGGAGGGTTTTCACCCCTCCACTTT. Amino acid sequence: CASSSGGFSPLHF.

This chain links TRBV5-4 with TRBJ2-5; the D is unclear. V lost 2 bases, J lost 1 base, and 9 bases lay in between. The CDR3 has 14 amino acids. Germline assignment: CDR1 SGHNT and CDR2 YYREEE (reference sequence). The CDR3 nucleotides read TGTGCCAGCAGCTTCCGATCAGCCCAAGAGACCCAGTACTTC. Its protein product is CASSFRSAQETQYF.

The genes are TRBV2 and TRBJ2-5, with TRBD1 identical over 7 bases. Germline lookup yields CDR1 SNHLY and CDR2 FYNNEI. The CDR3 is 17 amino acids. Germline trimming cut 9 bases from V and 4 bases from J; bases unmatched to any gene: 20. This CDR3 reads CARARDRNQAGGETQYF. DNA for the CDR3: TGTGCCAGAGCACGGGACAGAAACCAAGCAGGCGGAGAGACCCAGTACTTC.

This rearrangement joins TRBV4-1 to TRBJ1-6; D is unclear. From germline, CDR1 is MGHRA and CDR2 YSYEKL. This CDR3 has 17 residues. Trimming left V 1 base short and J 0 bases short, with 10 bases between. CDR3 nucleotides: TGCGCCAGCAGCCAAGGAGACACGAGCTCCTATAATTCACCCCTCCACTTT. Protein: CASSQGDTSSYNSPLHF.